These 19 T cell receptor beta chains share one sample of origin, sequenced in a study of regulatory T cells in long-lasting Graves disease. Investigators prepared the TCR beta libraries by applying iRepertoire HTBI primers and Arm-PCR of CDR3 regions. Each CDR3 protein is one row after TCRdb ran MiXCR on the multiplex PCR reads. The sample has 530,000 or so distinct CDR3 sequences; less than 15% are singletons. Time point noted: newly diagnosed GD, antithyroid drugs for less than 3 months. PBMCs provided the RNA from which the TCR library was made. This sample also belongs to another study, concerning T cells in Graves' hyperthyroidism and ophthalmopathy.

Source: peripheral blood mononuclear cells (PBMCs), taken at new diagnosis, from a patient treated with antithyroid drugs. The origin of the receptors is a man aged 25 to 40 with Graves disease.

This clonotype has a count of ten or more. This sequence joins TRBV11-2 and TRBJ2-2; D assignment may be TRBD1 or TRBD2 (6 bases each). Trimming cost V 5 bases and J 6 bases, with 10 bases left between them. CDR3 length: 13 amino acids. From germline, CDR1 is SGHAT and CDR2 FQNNGV. DNA of the CDR3: TGTGCCAGCAGCCCGAGGGGGGCCGGGGAGCTGTTTTTT. Amino acid sequence: CASSPRGAGELFF.

The chain combines TRBV9 with TRBJ2-7; the D call may be TRBD1 or TRBD2 (5 bases each). The CDR3 loop spans 16 amino acids. Germline lookup yields CDR1 SGDLS and CDR2 YYNGEE. Trimming stripped 0 bases from V and 1 base from J, with 14 bases between. CDR3 DNA: TGTGCCAGCAGCGTAGGGTCCGGGACCGAGTCCTACGAGCAGTACTTC. Its protein is CASSVGSGTESYEQYF.

Concerning this clonotype itself: A much larger clone lies one base from this, so it may be a read error. This rearrangement joins TRBV20-1 to TRBJ1-1; D is uncertain. V was cut by 1 base and J by 7 bases, with 13 bases left in between. The CDR3 runs to 13 residues. Looked up from germline, CDR1 is DFQATT and CDR2 is SNEGSKA (reference sequence). Here the CDR3 reads CSARAAGLIEAFF. The CDR3 nucleotides are TGCAGTGCTAGAGCGGCAGGCCTTATTGAAGCTTTCTTT.

This clonotype was observed a few times. The chain uses TRBV29-1 and TRBJ2-3; no firm D call. Per germline, CDR1 SQVTM and CDR2 ANQGSEA. V was cut by 4 bases and J by 1 base, with 3 bases left in between. CDR3 length equals 11 residues. CDR3 sequence: CSVVGTDTQYF. The DNA of the CDR3 is TGCAGCGTTGTAGGCACAGATACGCAGTATTTT.

This clonotype was seen more than once but under ten times. The rearrangement uses TRBV20-1 and TRBJ1-5; 8 bases match TRBD1. Germline V gene data show CDR1 as DFQATT and CDR2 as SNEGSKA (reference sequence). The trim removed 8 bases at V and 1 base at J, leaving 4 bases unmatched. This CDR3 is built from 13 residues. The CDR3 protein is CSSQGVSNQPQHF. For the CDR3, the DNA is TGCAGTTCACAGGGGGTGAGCAATCAGCCCCAGCATTTT.

This clonotype came up many times. The chain combines TRBV20-1 with TRBJ2-7; TRBD2 agrees at 9 bases. CDR1 and CDR2 from the germline V gene are DFQATT and SNEGSKA (reference sequence). After removal of 6 bases from V and 5 bases from J, the junction contained 8 bases not matched to a gene. The CDR3 covers 13 residues. The CDR3 loop reads CSARASGKNEQYF. The CDR3, as DNA: TGCAGTGCCAGGGCTAGCGGGAAGAACGAGCAGTACTTC.

This clonotype turned up a few times. The chain recombines TRBV10-3 with TRBJ1-6; possibly TRBD1 for D (5 bases). Trimming pared 0 bases from V and 0 bases from J, leaving 12 bases between. CDR1 ENHRY and CDR2 SYGVKD come from the germline V gene. CDR3 length: 18 residues. CDR3 sequence: CAISESMTASSYNSPLHF. The CDR3 DNA reads as TGTGCCATCAGTGAGTCCATGACAGCCAGCTCCTATAATTCACCCCTCCACTTT.

This clonotype occurred many times. This chain links TRBV27 with TRBJ1-1; D call uncertain. The germline CDR1 and CDR2 sequences are MNHEY and SMNVEV (reference sequence). This CDR3 is 15 amino acids long. Trimming took 1 base from V and 0 from J, leaving 9 bases between them. DNA for the CDR3: TGTGCCAGCAGTTTATGGGCAGACTTGAACACTGAAGCTTTCTTT. Protein product: CASSLWADLNTEAFF.

The sample holds many counts of this clonotype. The chain employs TRBV6-5 and TRBJ1-1; 9 bases match TRBD1. Trimming took 4 bases from V and 6 from J; bases not matched to a gene: 6. Germline V gene sequence: CDR1 MNHEY, CDR2 SVGAGI. The CDR3 loop spans 14 amino acids. The CDR3 sequence: CASSSGTGSAEAFF. CDR3 DNA sequence: TGTGCCAGCAGTTCCGGGACAGGGAGCGCTGAAGCTTTCTTT.

This clonotype was detected a few times. This sequence joins TRBV7-6 and TRBJ1-2, with D uncertain. Trimming took 1 base from V and 4 from J, leaving 16 bases between them. The CDR3 is 16 amino acids. Germline V gene data show CDR1 as SGHVS and CDR2 as FNYEAQ. This CDR3 reads CASSLDGSAPLYGYTF. The CDR3 DNA sequence: TGTGCCAGCAGCTTAGACGGCAGTGCCCCTCTCTATGGCTACACCTTC. Full variable domain (remainder filled in from reference TRBV7-6 and TRBJ1-2): GAGVSQSPRYKVTKRGQDVALRCDPISGHVSLYWYRQALGQGPEFLTYFNYEAQQDKSGLPNDRFSAERPEGSISTLTIQRTEQRDSAMYRCASSLDGSAPLYGYTFGSGTRLTVV.

This clonotype has a count of ten or more. The CDR3 DNA reads TGTGCCAGCAGTGACACTTTAGCGGGAAGCACAGATACGCAGTATTTT. The encoded protein is CASSDTLAGSTDTQYF. The V call is TRBV2, the J call TRBJ2-3; TRBD2 aligns across 8 bases. This CDR3 has 16 residues. The germline CDR1 and CDR2 sequences are SNHLY and FYNNEI. Trimming at V came to 3 bases and at J to 0 bases, leaving 5 bases not matched to a gene. Combining the CDR3 with reference TRBV2 and TRBJ2-3 gives the whole variable domain EPEVTQTPSHQVTQMGQEVILRCVPISNHLYFYWYRQILGQKVEFLVSFYNNEISEKSEIFDDQFSVERPDGSNFTLKIRSTKLEDSAMYFCASSDTLAGSTDTQYFGPGTRLTVL.

This clonotype was observed a handful of times. The chain carries TRBV18 and TRBJ1-4; D unresolved. This CDR3 region has 15 residues. Per the germline V gene, CDR1 is KGHSH and CDR2 is LQKENI. Trimming took off 0 bases at V and 5 bases at J, with 10 bases between the two ends. CDR3 in amino acids: CASSPPRWANEKLFF. The CDR3 DNA reads as TGTGCCAGCTCACCACCGAGATGGGCCAATGAAAAACTGTTTTTT.

This clonotype was seen a few times. This chain uses TRBV29-1 with TRBJ2-7, with a weak D call TRBD1 (6 bases). The germline V gene has CDR1 SQVTM and CDR2 ANQGSEA. Trimming removed 6 bases at V and 2 bases at J, with 14 bases between. The CDR3 totals 13 residues. In DNA form, the CDR3 reads TGCAGCGTGTCCAGGGGTCAGACCTACGAGCAGTACTTC. Translated: CSVSRGQTYEQYF.

The genes are TRBV20-1 and TRBJ2-5; D is ambiguous. The CDR3 contains 14 residues. Germline V gene data show CDR1 as DFQATT and CDR2 as SNEGSKA (reference sequence). V lost 0 bases and J 2 bases, leaving 10 bases between the germline ends. The CDR3 protein is CSARDRVGQETQYF. The CDR3 DNA reads TGCAGTGCTAGAGATCGGGTGGGACAAGAGACCCAGTACTTC.

This clonotype was found many times. The chain carries TRBV5-8 and TRBJ1-1; D ambiguous. Germline values: CDR1 SGHTS, CDR2 YDEGEE. Deletions cut 4 bases from V and 3 bases from J, with 10 bases between. The CDR3 covers 13 residues. The CDR3 loop reads CASSQNSDTEAFF. The CDR3 DNA reads as TGTGCCAGCAGCCAAAACAGTGACACTGAAGCTTTCTTT.

This clonotype has a count of ten or more. This chain joins TRBV20-1 and TRBJ1-3; D call uncertain. Germline CDR1 reads DFQATT; CDR2 reads SNEGSKA (reference sequence). There are 13 residues in the CDR3. V shed 1 base and J shed 5 bases, with 9 bases lying between them. The CDR3 spells CSARGADRNTIYF. For the CDR3, the DNA is TGCAGTGCTAGAGGGGCGGACCGAAACACCATATATTTT.

This clonotype was recorded at least ten times. J is TRBJ2-5 and V is TRBV12-5; D is possibly TRBD2 (5 bases). The germline V gene encodes CDR1 LGHNT and CDR2 FRNRAP. The CDR3 totals 13 residues. Trimming stripped 2 bases from V and 5 bases from J, with 9 bases between. The CDR3 region is CASGLRGLETQYF. The CDR3, as DNA: TGTGCTAGTGGTTTGCGAGGGTTGGAGACCCAGTACTTC.

A few counts support this clonotype. A much larger clone lies a single base off, so this may be a read error. The rearrangement joins TRBV6-2 or TRBV6-3 to TRBJ2-4, with D unclear. CDR1 and CDR2 from the germline V gene are MNHEY and SVGEGT. The CDR3 contains 12 residues. This CDR3 reads CASSYLKNIRYF. For the CDR3, the DNA is TGTGCCAGCAGTTACCTTAAAAACATTCGGTACTTC.

This clonotype has a handful of counts. V and J are TRBV6-9 and TRBJ2-7; D gene unclear. Trimming left V 3 bases short and J 10 bases short, with 13 bases between. The CDR3 sequence is 12 residues long. In germline, CDR1 is MNHGY, CDR2 SVAAGI. The CDR3 coding sequence is TGTGCCAGCAGTTACCCCTCGGAAAATCAGTACTTC. Translation: CASSYPSENQYF.